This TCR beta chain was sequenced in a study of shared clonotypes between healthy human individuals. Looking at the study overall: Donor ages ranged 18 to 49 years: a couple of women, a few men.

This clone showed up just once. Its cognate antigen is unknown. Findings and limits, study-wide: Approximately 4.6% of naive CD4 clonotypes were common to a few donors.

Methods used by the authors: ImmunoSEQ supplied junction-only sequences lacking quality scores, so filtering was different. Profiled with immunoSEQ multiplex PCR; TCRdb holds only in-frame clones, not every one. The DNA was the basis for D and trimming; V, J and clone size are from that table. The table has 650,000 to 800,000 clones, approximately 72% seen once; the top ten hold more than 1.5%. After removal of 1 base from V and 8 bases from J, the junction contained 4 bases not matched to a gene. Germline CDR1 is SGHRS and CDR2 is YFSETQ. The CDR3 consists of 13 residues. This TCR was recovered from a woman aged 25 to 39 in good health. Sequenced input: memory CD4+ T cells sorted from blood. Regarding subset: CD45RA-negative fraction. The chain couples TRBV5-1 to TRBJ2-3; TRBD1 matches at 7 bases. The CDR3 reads CASSLSPGGTQYF. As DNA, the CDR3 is TGCGCCAGCAGCTTGAGCCCAGGGGGTACGCAGTATTTT.